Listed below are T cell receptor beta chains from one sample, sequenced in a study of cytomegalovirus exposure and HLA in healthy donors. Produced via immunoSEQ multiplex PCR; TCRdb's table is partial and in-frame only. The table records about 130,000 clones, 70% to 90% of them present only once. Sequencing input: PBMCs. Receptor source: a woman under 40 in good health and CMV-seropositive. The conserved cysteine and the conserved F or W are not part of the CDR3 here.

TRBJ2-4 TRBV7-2 ASSPAASGGNIQY
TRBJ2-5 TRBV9 ASSPGLGQKETQY
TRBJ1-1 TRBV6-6 ASSTRNTEAF
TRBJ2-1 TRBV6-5 ASTSGQGEREQF
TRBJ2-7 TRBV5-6 ASSFPVAAADYEQY
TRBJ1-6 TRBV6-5 ASSYIEDSPLH
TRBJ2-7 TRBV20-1 SARPRREQY
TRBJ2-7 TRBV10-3 AISATSYEQY
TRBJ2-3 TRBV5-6 ASSPTGAGERY
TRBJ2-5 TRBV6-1 ASRQGAEETQY
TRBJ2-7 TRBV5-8 ASSLGRTSFDEQY
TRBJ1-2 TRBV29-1 SGGNRRGYT
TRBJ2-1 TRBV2 ASSAETGTHNEQF
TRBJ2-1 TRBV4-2 ASSQDRVAVSYNEQF
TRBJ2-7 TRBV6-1 ASSDRPGGPLGYEQY
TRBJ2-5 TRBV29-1 SVDTSGGSETQY
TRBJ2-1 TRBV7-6 ASSSLGLDYNEQF
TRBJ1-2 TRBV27 ASSFGGVRGSYT
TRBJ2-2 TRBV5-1 ASSGRTGSANTGELF
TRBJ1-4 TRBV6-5 ASSYSGGSEKLF
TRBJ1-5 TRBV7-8 ASSLVQGVSAPQH
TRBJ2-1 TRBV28 ASAAVGEQF
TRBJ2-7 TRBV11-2 ASSLVGGPYEQY